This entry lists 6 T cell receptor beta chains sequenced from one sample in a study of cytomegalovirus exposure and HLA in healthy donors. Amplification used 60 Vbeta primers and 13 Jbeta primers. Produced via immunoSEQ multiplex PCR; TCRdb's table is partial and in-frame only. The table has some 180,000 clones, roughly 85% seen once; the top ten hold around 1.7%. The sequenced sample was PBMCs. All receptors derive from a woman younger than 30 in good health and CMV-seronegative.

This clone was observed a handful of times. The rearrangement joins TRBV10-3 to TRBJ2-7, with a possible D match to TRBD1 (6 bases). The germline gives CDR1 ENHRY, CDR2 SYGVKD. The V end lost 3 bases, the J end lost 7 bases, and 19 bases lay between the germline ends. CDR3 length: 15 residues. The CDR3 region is CAISDPGQPSREQYV. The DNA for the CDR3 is TGTGCCATCAGTGATCCTGGACAGCCCTCAAGAGAGCAGTACGTC.

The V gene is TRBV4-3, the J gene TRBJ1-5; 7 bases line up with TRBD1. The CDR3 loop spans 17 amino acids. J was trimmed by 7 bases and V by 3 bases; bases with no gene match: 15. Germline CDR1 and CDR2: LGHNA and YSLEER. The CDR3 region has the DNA TGCGCCAGCAGCCAGACTACAGGGGAGTGGGTTGGACAGCCCCAGCATTTT. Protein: CASSQTTGEWVGQPQHF.

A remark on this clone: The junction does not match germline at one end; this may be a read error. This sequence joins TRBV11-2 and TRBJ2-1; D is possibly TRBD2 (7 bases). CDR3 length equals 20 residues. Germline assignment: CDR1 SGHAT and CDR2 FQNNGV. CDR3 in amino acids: CASSLDRSGIFHPMGNEQFF. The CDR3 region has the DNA TGTGCCAGCAGCCTAGACAGGAGCGGGATATTCCACCCTATGGGAAATGAGCAGTTCTTC.

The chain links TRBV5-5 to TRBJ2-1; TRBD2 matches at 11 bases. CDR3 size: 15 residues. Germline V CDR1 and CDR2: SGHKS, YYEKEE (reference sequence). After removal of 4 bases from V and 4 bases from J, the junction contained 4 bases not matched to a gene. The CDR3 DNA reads TGTGCCAGCAGCCAGGGACTAGCGGAATACAATGAGCAGTTCTTC. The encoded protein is CASSQGLAEYNEQFF.

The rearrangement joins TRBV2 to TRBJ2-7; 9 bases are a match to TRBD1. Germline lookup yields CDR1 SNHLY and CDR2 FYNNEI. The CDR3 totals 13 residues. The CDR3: CASRPTGGREPYV. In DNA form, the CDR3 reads TGTGCCAGCAGGCCGACAGGGGGACGCGAGCCGTACGTC.

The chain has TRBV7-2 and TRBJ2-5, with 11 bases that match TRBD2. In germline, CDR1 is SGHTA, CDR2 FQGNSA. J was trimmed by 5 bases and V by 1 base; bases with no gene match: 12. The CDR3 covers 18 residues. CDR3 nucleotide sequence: TGTGCCAGCAGCTTAGGATCCCTAGCGGGAGGACAGGGGGAGACCCAGTACTTC. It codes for CASSLGSLAGGQGETQYF.